These 17 T cell receptor beta chains were all obtained from the same sample, sequenced in a study of blood T cell repertoires in COVID-19. Libraries were prepared by immunoSEQ multiplex PCR; TCRdb keeps only in-frame clonotypes and omits some of them. The sample lists about 130,000 clones, more than 80% occurring once. Sequencing was carried out using peripheral blood. The receptors stem from a human donor in a cohort sampled during active COVID-19.

The chain employs TRBV6-2 or TRBV6-3 and TRBJ1-1; TRBD1 matches 7 bases. The CDR3 length is 14 residues. V gave up 5 bases and J gave up 6 bases; unmatched junction bases: 9. Germline V gene data show CDR1 as MNHEY and CDR2 as SVGEGT. The CDR3 DNA reads TGTGCCAGCAGTACCCCAAACACAGGGGCTGAAGCTTTCTTT. Its protein product is CASSTPNTGAEAFF.

This clone was recorded a few times. The chain is built from TRBV14 and TRBJ1-1, with 7 bases aligning to TRBD1. Per the germline V gene, CDR1 is SGHDN and CDR2 is FVKESK. V trimming: 5 bases; J trimming: 10 bases; junction bases outside the gene matches: 13. CDR3 length equals 14 residues. The CDR3 nucleotides are TGTGCCAGCAGCTTCGAACAGGGGCGCGCCCGAGCTTTCTTT. It yields the protein CASSFEQGRARAFF.

The chain recombines TRBV21-1 with TRBJ2-5; TRBD1 reflects the table's D call only, with no check against the DNA. TRBV21-1 is classified as a pseudogene. This CDR3 spans 13 amino acids. The CDR3 protein is CASDRDRGETQYF. The CDR3 coding sequence is TGTGCCAGCGACCGGGACAGGGGTGAGACCCAGTACTTC.

This clone appeared a few times. The chain couples TRBV7-6 to TRBJ1-6; D perhaps matches TRBD1 (6 bases). Germline lookup yields CDR1 SGHVS and CDR2 FNYEAQ. The V end lost 1 base, the J end lost 7 bases, and 14 bases lay between the germline ends. CDR3 length equals 16 residues. The CDR3 DNA sequence: TGTGCCAGCAGCTTAGATAGGGGGACGGAAAATTCACCCCTCCACTTT. This sequence encodes CASSLDRGTENSPLHF.

The chain links TRBV5-1 to TRBJ2-7, with D perhaps matching TRBD1 (5 bases). Germline CDR1 reads SGHRS; CDR2 reads YFSETQ. Trimming took off 0 bases at V and 2 bases at J, with 15 bases between the two ends. The CDR3 spans 16 residues. In nucleotides, the CDR3 is TGCGCCAGCAGCTTGGCCGGTCAGGGTGGTACCTACGAGCAGTACTTC. Amino acids: CASSLAGQGGTYEQYF.

This chain connects TRBV11-3 to TRBJ2-2; unclear D gene. Germline V gene data show CDR1 as SGHNT and CDR2 as YENEEA. Trimming took off 1 base at V and 0 bases at J, with 3 bases between the two ends. The CDR3 totals 14 residues. The CDR3 is CASSLATNTGELFF. The CDR3 bases are TGTGCCAGCAGCTTAGCTACGAACACCGGGGAGCTGTTTTTT.

The V gene is TRBV3-1 (or the pseudogene TRBV3-2), the J gene TRBJ1-4; D perhaps matches TRBD1 (5 bases). The length of the CDR3 is 13 residues. The V gene lost 8 bases and the J gene lost 5 bases, with 12 bases spanning the gap. Germline V gene data show CDR1 as LGHDT and CDR2 as YNNKEL (reference sequence). The CDR3 sequence is CASAPGLNEKLFF. The CDR3 DNA reads TGTGCCAGCGCCCCAGGGCTAAATGAAAAACTGTTTTTT.

This clone came up once. V and J are TRBV20-1 and TRBJ2-1; 8 bases map to TRBD2. The trim removed 3 bases at V and 3 bases at J, leaving 13 bases unmatched. Germline V lookup: CDR1 DFQATT, CDR2 SNEGSKA (reference sequence). This CDR3 comprises 17 residues. The DNA for the CDR3 is TGCAGTGCTAGTTACAGCGGGAGACCCGCTCTCTACAATGAGCAGTTCTTC. Translating gives CSASYSGRPALYNEQFF.

In DNA form, the CDR3 reads TGTGCCAGCAGCTCGGGGGGCGGCTACACCTTC. Translation gives CASSSGGGYTF. The chain recombines TRBV25-1 with TRBJ1-2; weak D call: TRBD1 (6 bases). The CDR3 is 11 residues long. Germline V gene lookup returns CDR1 MGHDK and CDR2 SYGVNS. V was cut by 6 bases and J by 8 bases, with 10 bases left in between.

The chain is built from TRBV5-6 and TRBJ1-6; D not certain. Trimming removed 1 base at V and 10 bases at J, with 9 bases between. Germline V lookup: CDR1 SGHDT, CDR2 YYEEEE. The length of the CDR3 is 13 residues. This chain's CDR3 is CASSLKVGSPLHF. The CDR3 coding sequence is TGTGCCAGCAGCTTGAAAGTTGGCTCACCCCTCCACTTT. The variable domain in full, completed from reference TRBV5-6 and TRBJ1-6, reads DAGVTQSPTHLIKTRGQQVTLRCSPKSGHDTVSWYQQALGQGPQFIFQYYEEEERQRGNFPDRFSGHQFPNYSSELNVNALLLGDSALYLCASSLKVGSPLHFGNGTRLTVT.

This chain uses TRBV15 with TRBJ1-6; 11 bases agree with TRBD1. V was pared by 0 bases and J by 13 bases, with 8 bases of the junction left unmatched. This CDR3 spans 16 amino acids. In germline, CDR1 is LNHNV, CDR2 YYDKDF (reference sequence). CDR3 amino acids: CATSREDRGRSKPLHF. CDR3 DNA: TGTGCCACCAGCAGAGAGGACAGGGGGCGTTCTAAGCCCCTCCACTTT. The full variable domain, with the rest looked up from reference TRBV15 and TRBJ1-6, is DAMVIQNPRYQVTQFGKPVTLSCSQTLNHNVMYWYQQKSSQAPKLLFHYYDKDFNNEADTPDNFQSRRPNTSFCFLDIRSPGLGDTAMYLCATSREDRGRSKPLHFGNGTRLTVT.

J is TRBJ1-5 and V is TRBV30; 8 positions agree with TRBD1. J gave up 2 bases and V 0 bases, and 6 bases lay outside the gene matches. The CDR3 runs 16 residues. Per germline, CDR1 GTSNPN and CDR2 SVGIG (reference sequence). The CDR3 loop reads CAWSVQTGGGNQPQHF. The CDR3 nucleotides read TGTGCCTGGAGTGTACAAACAGGGGGTGGCAATCAGCCCCAGCATTTT.

The chain recombines TRBV6-2 or TRBV6-3 with TRBJ2-7; TRBD2 matches at 10 bases. Per the germline V gene, CDR1 is MNHEY and CDR2 is SVGEGT. The trim removed 10 bases at V and 7 bases at J, leaving 13 bases unmatched. The CDR3 is 14 amino acids. The CDR3 nucleotides are TGTGCCAACAGCCATCTAGCGGGAGTTGGAGAGCAGTACGTC. Protein sequence: CANSHLAGVGEQYV.

This rearrangement joins TRBV24-1 to TRBJ2-7; no firm D call. Germline V lookup: CDR1 KGHDR, CDR2 SFDVKD. The V gene lost 1 base and the J gene lost 0 bases, with 15 bases spanning the gap. The CDR3 is 17 amino acids. CDR3 nucleotides: TGTGCCACCAGTGATTTAGTTCCAGACTGGAGCTCCTACGAGCAGTACGTC. Encoded protein: CATSDLVPDWSSYEQYV.

This sequence joins TRBV27 and TRBJ2-1, with 13 bases that match TRBD2. V dropped 7 bases and J dropped 2; count of bases not matched to a gene: 8. Germline lookup yields CDR1 MNHEY and CDR2 SMNVEV (reference sequence). CDR3 length: 17 residues. The CDR3 here is CASNKGLAGVTYNEQFF. For the CDR3, the DNA is TGTGCCAGCAACAAAGGACTAGCGGGAGTAACCTACAATGAGCAGTTCTTC.

V is TRBV30 and J is TRBJ2-3, with TRBD2 as a possible D gene (5 bases). CDR3 length equals 15 residues. CDR1 and CDR2 (germline): GTSNPN, SVGIG (reference sequence). Trimming stripped 0 bases from V and 4 bases from J, with 14 bases between. The CDR3 bases are TGTGCCTGGAGTGTATTAGCGCTCTCTGCAGATACGCAGTATTTT. Encoded protein: CAWSVLALSADTQYF.

The chain recombines TRBV2 with TRBJ2-6; D is unclear. Trimming cost V 4 bases and J 1 base, with 5 bases left between them. Germline V gene lookup returns CDR1 SNHLY and CDR2 FYNNEI. The CDR3 loop spans 14 amino acids. The CDR3 loop is CASSAPSGANVLTF. The CDR3 DNA reads TGTGCCAGCAGTGCCCCTTCTGGGGCCAACGTCCTGACTTTC.